This TCR beta chain is drawn from a study of a mutant IDH1 vaccine in newly diagnosed glioma. Turning to the study itself: Once 4-6 weeks had passed after radiotherapy alone, vaccination started, or it started with temozolomide cycles. Whole-study results and caveats: Of all patients, around 93% showed vaccine-induced immune responses.

Deletions cut 7 bases from V and 3 bases from J, with 15 bases between. The CDR3 has 14 amino acids. The germline V gene has CDR1 SNHLY and CDR2 FYNNEI. The time point denotes: week 5, during vaccination. What each vaccine dose contained was 300 ug of mutant IDH1 20-mer peptide, accompanied by topical imiquimod. The table came from immunoSEQ multiplex PCR; TCRdb's copy has only in-frame clones and leaves some out. The sample has 11,000 or so clones; 87% are singletons. As for this clone: What it binds is unknown.

Sequenced here: PBMCs, sampled from a glioma patient whose treatment included an IDH1 peptide vaccine. The receptor comes from a woman aged 35 to 49 with glioma. Some clones in this sample may be carry-over from other donors' samples. The V call is TRBV2, the J call TRBJ1-1; D unclear. CDR3 DNA: TGTGCCAGCAACTCCGTAGGTCCGGACACTGAAGCTTTCTTT. Translating it yields CASNSVGPDTEAFF.